The subject of this entry is one TCR beta chain. The data are from a study of T-cell memory formation after mild COVID-19. Looking at the study overall: Clustering of TCRs was largely donor specific.

From the 5' RACE reads, TCRdb called clonotypes with MiXCR, one entry per CDR3 protein. Among some 40,000 distinct CDR3 sequences listed, 6% to 7.5% were seen once. Germline V gives CDR1 MDHEN, CDR2 SYDVKM. CDR3 length: 16 amino acids. V lost 7 bases to trimming and J lost 6 bases; unmatched junction nucleotides: 13. This sequence originates from an adult who had mild COVID-19 (a few samples of this study predate the infection). Cell type and time point are not known. The sequencing input was PBMCs or a T cell subset sorted from them (not recorded which). V and J are TRBV28 and TRBJ1-2; TRBD1 matches 11 bases. CDR3 sequence (DNA): TGTGCCAGCACCATTATAGGGACAGGGGGGCGAAATGGCTACACCTTC. The encoded protein is CASTIIGTGGRNGYTF.